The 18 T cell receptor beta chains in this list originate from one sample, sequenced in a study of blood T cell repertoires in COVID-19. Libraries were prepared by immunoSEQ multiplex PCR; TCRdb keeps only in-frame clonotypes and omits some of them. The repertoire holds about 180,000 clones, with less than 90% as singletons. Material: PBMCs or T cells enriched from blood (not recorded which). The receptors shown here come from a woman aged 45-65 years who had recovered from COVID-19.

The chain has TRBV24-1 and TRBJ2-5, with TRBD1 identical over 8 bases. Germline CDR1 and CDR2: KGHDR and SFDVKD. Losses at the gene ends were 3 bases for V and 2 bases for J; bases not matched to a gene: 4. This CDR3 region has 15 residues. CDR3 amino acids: CATSDRDRKQETQYF. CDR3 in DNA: TGTGCCACCAGTGATCGGGACAGGAAGCAAGAGACCCAGTACTTC.

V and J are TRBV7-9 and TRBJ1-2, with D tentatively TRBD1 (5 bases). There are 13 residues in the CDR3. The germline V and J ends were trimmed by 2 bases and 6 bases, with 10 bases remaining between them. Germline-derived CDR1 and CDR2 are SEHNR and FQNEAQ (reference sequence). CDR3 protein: CASSLLGVDGYTF. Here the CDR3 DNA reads TGTGCCAGCAGCTTATTAGGGGTGGATGGCTACACCTTC.

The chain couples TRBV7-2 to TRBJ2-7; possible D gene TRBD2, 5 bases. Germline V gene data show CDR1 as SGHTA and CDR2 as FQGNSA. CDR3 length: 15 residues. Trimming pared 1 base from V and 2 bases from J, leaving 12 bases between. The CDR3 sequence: CASSLVPTSTYEQYF. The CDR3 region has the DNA TGTGCCAGCAGCTTAGTACCAACTAGTACCTACGAGCAGTACTTC.

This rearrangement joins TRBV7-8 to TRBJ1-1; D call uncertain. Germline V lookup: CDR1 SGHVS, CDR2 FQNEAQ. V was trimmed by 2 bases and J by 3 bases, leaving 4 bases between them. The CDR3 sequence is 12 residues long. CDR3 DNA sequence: TGTGCCAGCAGCTTACAGTACACTGAAGCTTTCTTT. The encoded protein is CASSLQYTEAFF.

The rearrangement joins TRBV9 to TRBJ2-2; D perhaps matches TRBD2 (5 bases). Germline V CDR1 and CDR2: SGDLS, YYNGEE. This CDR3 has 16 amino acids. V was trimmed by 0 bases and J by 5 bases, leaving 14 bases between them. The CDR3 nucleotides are TGTGCCAGCAGCGTAGCATGGGGAAGCGGAACCGGGGAGCTGTTTTTT. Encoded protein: CASSVAWGSGTGELFF.

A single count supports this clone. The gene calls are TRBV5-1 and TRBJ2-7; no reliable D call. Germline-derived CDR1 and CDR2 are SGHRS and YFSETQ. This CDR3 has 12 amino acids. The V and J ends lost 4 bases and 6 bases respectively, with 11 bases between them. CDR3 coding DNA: TGCGCCAGCAGCGGTTCGCTTAGCGAGCAGTACTTC. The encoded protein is CASSGSLSEQYF.

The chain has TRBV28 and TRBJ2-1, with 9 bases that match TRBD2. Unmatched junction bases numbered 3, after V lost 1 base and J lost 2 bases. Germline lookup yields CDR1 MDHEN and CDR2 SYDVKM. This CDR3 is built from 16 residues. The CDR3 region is CASSLYSGRTYNEQFF. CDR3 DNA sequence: TGTGCCAGCAGTTTATATAGCGGGAGAACCTACAATGAGCAGTTCTTC.

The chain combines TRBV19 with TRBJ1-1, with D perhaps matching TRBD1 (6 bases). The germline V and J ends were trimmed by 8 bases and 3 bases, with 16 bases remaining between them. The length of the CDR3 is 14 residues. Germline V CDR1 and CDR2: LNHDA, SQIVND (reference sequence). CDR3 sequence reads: CASLGGARDTEAFF. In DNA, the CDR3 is TGTGCCAGTCTGGGGGGGGCCCGGGACACTGAAGCTTTCTTT.

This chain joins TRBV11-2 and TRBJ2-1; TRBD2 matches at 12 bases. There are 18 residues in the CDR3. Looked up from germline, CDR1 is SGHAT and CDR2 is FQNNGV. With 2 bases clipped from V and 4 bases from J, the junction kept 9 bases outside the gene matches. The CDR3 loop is CASSLNSASGRVYNEQFF. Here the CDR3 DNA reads TGTGCCAGCAGCTTAAATTCTGCTAGCGGGAGGGTGTACAATGAGCAGTTCTTC.

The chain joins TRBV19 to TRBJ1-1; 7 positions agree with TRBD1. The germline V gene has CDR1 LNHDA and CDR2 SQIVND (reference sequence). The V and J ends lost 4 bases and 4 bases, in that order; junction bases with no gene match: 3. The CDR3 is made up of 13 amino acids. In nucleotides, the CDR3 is TGTGCCAGTAGTACCAAGGGGGCCACTGAAGCTTTCTTT. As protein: CASSTKGATEAFF.

CDR3: CASSSGQGSIGTEAFF. The CDR3 nucleotides read TGTGCCAGCAGTTCGGGACAGGGCTCCATAGGGACTGAAGCTTTCTTT. This chain links TRBV5-5 with TRBJ1-1; 9 nucleotides align to TRBD1. Germline V CDR1 and CDR2: SGHKS, YYEKEE (reference sequence). The CDR3 has 16 residues. Trimming took 5 bases from V and 5 from J; bases not matched to a gene: 13. The full variable domain, rest sourced from reference TRBV5-5 and TRBJ1-1, is DAGVTQSPTHLIKTRGQQVTLRCSPISGHKSVSWYQQVLGQGPQFIFQYYEKEERGRGNFPDRFSARQFPNYSSELNVNALLLGDSALYLCASSSGQGSIGTEAFFGQGTRLTVV.

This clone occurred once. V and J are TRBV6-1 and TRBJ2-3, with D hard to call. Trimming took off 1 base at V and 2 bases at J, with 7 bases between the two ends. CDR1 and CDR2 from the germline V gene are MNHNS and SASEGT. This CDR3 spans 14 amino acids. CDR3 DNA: TGTGCCAGCAGTGAAGTTCCGTTCACAGATACGCAGTATTTT. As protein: CASSEVPFTDTQYF.

DNA of the CDR3: TGCGCCAGCAGCCCCGCCGGGACTAGCGGCTCCTACGAGCAGTACTTC. Residues: CASSPAGTSGSYEQYF. The J gene is TRBJ2-7, the V gene TRBV5-1, with TRBD2 matching over 11 bases. The CDR3 consists of 16 residues. The trim removed 4 bases at V and 0 bases at J, leaving 6 bases unmatched. CDR1 and CDR2 from the germline V gene are SGHRS and YFSETQ.

This CDR3 is CASSALVPRDRGAEGYTF. The CDR3 DNA sequence: TGTGCCAGCAGCGCCCTAGTTCCCCGGGACAGGGGGGCGGAGGGCTACACCTTC. The chain combines TRBV11-2 with TRBJ1-2; 11 positions match TRBD1. Germline CDR1 is SGHAT and CDR2 is FQNNGV. With 5 bases clipped from V and 8 bases from J, the junction kept 19 bases outside the gene matches. The CDR3 is made up of 18 amino acids.

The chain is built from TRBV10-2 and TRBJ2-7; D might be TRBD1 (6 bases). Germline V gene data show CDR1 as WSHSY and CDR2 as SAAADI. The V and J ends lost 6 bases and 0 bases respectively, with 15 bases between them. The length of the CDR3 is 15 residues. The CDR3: CASSDWTASSYEQYF. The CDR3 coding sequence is TGCGCCAGCAGCGACTGGACAGCCAGCTCCTACGAGCAGTACTTC.

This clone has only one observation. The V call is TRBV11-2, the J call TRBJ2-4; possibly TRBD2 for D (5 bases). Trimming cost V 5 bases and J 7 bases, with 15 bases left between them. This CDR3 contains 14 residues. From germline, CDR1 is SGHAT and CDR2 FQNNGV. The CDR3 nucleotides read TGTGCCAGCAGCCCCCCTGGAGGTTGGAACATTCAGTACTTC. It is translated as CASSPPGGWNIQYF.

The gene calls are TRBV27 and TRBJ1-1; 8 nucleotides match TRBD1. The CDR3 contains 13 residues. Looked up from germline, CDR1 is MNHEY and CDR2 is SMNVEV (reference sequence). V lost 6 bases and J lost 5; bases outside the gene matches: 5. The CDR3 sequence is CASRDRARTEAFF. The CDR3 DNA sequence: TGTGCCAGCAGGGACAGGGCCCGAACTGAAGCTTTCTTT.

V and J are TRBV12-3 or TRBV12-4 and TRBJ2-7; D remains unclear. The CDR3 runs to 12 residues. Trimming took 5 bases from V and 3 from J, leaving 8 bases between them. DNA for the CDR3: TGTGCCAGCAGTCTGACTCTCTACGAGCAGTACTTC. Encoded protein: CASSLTLYEQYF.